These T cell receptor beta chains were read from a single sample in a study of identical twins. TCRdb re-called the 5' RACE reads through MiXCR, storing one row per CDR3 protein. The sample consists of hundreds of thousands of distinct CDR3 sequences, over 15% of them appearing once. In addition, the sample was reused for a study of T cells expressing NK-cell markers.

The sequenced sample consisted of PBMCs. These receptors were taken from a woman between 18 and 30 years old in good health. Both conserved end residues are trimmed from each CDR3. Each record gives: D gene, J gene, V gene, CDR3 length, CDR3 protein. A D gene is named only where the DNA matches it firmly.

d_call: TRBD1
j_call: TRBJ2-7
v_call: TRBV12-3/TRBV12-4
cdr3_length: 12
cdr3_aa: ASSFGTGGYEQY

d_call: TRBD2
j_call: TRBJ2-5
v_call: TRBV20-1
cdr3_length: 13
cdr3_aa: SAPWRGGPQETQY

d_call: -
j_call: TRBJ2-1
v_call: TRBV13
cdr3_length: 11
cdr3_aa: ASSAGRDNEQF

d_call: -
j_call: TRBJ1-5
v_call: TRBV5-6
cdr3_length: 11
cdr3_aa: ASSLWRDQPQH

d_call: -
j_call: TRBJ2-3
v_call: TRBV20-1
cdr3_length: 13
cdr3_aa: SARDGSDRTDTQY

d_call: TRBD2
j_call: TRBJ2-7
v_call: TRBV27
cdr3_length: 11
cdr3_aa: ASKASGTGGQY

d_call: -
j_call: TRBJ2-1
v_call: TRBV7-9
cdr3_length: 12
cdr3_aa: ASSSLGTSNEQF

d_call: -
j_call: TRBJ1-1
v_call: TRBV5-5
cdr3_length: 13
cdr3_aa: ASSFTIQSDTEAF

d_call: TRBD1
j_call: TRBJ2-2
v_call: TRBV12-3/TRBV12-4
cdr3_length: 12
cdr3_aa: ASRGQANTGELF

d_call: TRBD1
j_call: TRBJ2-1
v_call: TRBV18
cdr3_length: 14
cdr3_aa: ASSPDRGSLENEQF

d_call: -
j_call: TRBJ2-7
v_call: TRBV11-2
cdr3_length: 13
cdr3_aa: ASTRGVSSSYEQY

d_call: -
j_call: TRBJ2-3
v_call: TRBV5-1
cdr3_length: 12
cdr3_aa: ASSLSGRKDTQY

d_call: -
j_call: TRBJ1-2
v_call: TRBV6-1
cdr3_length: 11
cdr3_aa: ASQARGWVGYT

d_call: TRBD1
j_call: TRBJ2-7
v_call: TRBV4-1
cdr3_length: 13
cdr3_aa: ASSPVGDSPYEQY

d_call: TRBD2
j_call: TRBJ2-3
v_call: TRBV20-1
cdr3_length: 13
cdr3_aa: SARDPGAGADTQY

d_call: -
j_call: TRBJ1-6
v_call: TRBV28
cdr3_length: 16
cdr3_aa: ASSFRGLKELRVSPLH

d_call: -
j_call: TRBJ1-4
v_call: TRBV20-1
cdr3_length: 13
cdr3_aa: SARGVFATNEKLF

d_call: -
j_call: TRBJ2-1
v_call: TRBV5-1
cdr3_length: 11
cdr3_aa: ASSFTTGNEQF

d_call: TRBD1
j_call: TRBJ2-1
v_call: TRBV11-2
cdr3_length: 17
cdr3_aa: ASSLTGEARGTRRNEQF

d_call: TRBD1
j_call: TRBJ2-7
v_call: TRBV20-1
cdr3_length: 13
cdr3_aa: SARDRTGEFYEQY

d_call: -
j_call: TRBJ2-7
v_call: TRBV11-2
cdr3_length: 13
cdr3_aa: ASSLGSAGTYEQY

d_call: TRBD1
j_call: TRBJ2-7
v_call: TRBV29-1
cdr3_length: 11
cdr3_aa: SGGTGGPYEQY